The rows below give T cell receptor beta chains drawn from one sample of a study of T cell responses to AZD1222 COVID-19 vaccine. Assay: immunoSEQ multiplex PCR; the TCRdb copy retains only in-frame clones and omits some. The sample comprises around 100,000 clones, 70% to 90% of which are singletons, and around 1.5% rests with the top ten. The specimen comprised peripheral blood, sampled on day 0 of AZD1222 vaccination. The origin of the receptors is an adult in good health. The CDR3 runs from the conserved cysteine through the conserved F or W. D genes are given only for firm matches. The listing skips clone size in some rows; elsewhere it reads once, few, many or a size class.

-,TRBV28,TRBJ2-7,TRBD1,CAFPGGQDYEQYF,TGTGCCTTCCCTGGGGGACAGGACTACGAGCAGTACTTC
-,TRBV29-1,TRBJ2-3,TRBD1,CSMTGTGGVGTQYF,TGCAGCATGACCGGGACAGGGGGGGTTGGTACGCAGTATTTT
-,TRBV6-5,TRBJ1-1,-,CASSLSGLSEAFF,TGTGCCAGCAGCCTATCTGGATTGTCTGAAGCTTTCTTT
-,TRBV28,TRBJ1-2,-,CASRADRNYGYTF,TGTGCCAGCAGGGCGGACAGAAACTATGGCTACACCTTC
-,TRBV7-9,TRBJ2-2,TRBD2,CASSLTSGSGTGELFF,TGTGCCAGCAGCCTCACTAGCGGGAGTGGAACCGGGGAGCTGTTTTTT
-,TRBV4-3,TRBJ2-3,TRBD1,CASSRGTGKADTQYF,TGCGCCAGCAGCCGGGGGACAGGGAAGGCAGATACGCAGTATTTT
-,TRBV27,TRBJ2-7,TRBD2,CASSPRPRGRPYEQYF,TGTGCCAGCAGTCCGCGCCCGCGCGGGAGACCCTACGAGCAGTACTTC
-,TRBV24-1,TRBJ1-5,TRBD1,CATGSTGDDGQPQHF,TGTGCCACCGGATCGACAGGGGACGACGGTCAGCCCCAGCATTTT
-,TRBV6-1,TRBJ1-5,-,CASSEALGGNQPQHF,TGTGCCAGCAGTGAGGCTCTAGGAGGCAATCAGCCCCAGCATTTT
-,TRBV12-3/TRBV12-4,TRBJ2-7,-,CASRPHEVSEQYF,TGTGCCAGCAGACCCCACGAAGTGAGCGAGCAGTACTTC
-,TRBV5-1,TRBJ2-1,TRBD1,CASSLRQGEGEQFF,TGCGCCAGCAGCTTGAGACAGGGGGAAGGTGAGCAGTTCTTC
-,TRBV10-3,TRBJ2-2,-,CAIIQGSGTGELFF,TGTGCCATCATTCAGGGTTCAGGGACCGGGGAGCTGTTTTTT
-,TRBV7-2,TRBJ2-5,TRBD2,CASSYPLAGGVETQYF,TGTGCCAGCAGCTACCCCCTAGCGGGAGGGGTAGAGACCCAGTACTTC
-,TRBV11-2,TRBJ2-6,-,CASSLEAGNSGANVLTF,TGTGCCAGCAGCTTAGAGGCAGGGAACTCTGGGGCCAACGTCCTGACTTTC
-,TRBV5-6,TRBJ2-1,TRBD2,CASRWVAGGLHNEQFF,TGTGCCAGCAGGTGGGTGGCGGGAGGCCTCCACAATGAGCAGTTCTTC
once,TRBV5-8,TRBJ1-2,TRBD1,CASSLGWGQVARDYGYTF,TGTGCCAGCAGCTTGGGCTGGGGACAGGTCGCCCGAGACTATGGCTACACCTTC
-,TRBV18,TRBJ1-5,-,CASSPSGDQPQHF,TGTGCCAGCTCACCCTCAGGGGATCAGCCCCAGCATTTT
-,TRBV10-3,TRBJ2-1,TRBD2,CAISERLAEDEQFF,TGTGCCATCAGTGAACGCCTAGCGGAGGATGAGCAGTTCTTC
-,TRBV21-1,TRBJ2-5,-,CASSISSGLAGSSQETQYF,TGTGCCAGCAGCATTTCCTCCGGACTAGCGGGCTCCTCACAAGAGACCCAGTACTTC
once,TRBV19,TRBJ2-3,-,CPRLGTDTQYF,TGTCCCAGACTGGGAACAGATACGCAGTATTTT
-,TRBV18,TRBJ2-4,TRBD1,CASSQGAGKNIQYF,TGTGCCAGCTCACAGGGGGCCGGCAAAAACATTCAGTACTTC
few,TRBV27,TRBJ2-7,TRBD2,CASSSLIPRLAGSYEQYF,TGTGCCAGCAGTTCGTTGATCCCGCGACTAGCGGGTTCCTACGAGCAGTACTTC
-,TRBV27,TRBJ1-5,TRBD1,CASSFLNAGGGSNQPQHF,TGTGCCAGCAGTTTCCTCAACGCAGGGGGCGGAAGCAATCAGCCCCAGCATTTT
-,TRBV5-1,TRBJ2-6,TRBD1,CASSLQGPGANVLTF,TGCGCCAGCAGCTTACAGGGGCCTGGGGCCAACGTCCTGACTTTC
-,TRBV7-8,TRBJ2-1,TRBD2,CASTTGTSGRIQFF,TGTGCCAGCACTACCGGGACTAGCGGGAGAATACAGTTCTTC
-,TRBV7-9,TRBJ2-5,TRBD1,CASRQERDRGHGETQYF,TGTGCCAGCAGACAAGAAAGGGACAGGGGGCACGGGGAGACCCAGTACTTC
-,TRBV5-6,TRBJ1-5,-,CASSLGQINQPQHF,TGTGCCAGCAGCTTGGGTCAAATCAATCAGCCCCAGCATTTT
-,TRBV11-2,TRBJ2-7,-,CASSLQGGQYF,TGTGCCAGCAGTTTACAAGGAGGGCAGTACTTC
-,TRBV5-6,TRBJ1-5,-,CASTSMGGAGNQPQHF,TGTGCCAGCACCTCCATGGGGGGCGCGGGCAATCAGCCCCAGCATTTT
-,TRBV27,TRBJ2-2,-,CASSPGGELFF,TGTGCCAGCAGCCCGGGTGGGGAGCTGTTTTTT
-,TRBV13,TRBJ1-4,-,CASSSFGTTNEKLFF,TGTGCCAGCAGCTCGTTCGGTACAACTAATGAAAAACTGTTTTTT
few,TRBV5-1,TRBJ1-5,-,CASSLAPGGSNQPQHF,TGCGCCAGCAGCTTGGCTCCCGGGGGGAGCAATCAGCCCCAGCATTTT
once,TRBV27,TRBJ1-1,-,CASSFREGYRAFF,TGTGCCAGCAGTTTCAGGGAGGGATATAGGGCTTTCTTT
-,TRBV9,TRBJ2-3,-,CASSVGWTGTDTQYF,TGTGCCAGCAGCGTAGGGTGGACAGGCACAGATACGCAGTATTTT
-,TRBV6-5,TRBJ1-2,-,CASSQQGGDGYTF,TGTGCCAGCAGTCAACAAGGGGGGGACGGCTACACCTTC
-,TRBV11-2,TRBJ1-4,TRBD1,CASSLEDRGGEKLFF,TGTGCCAGCAGCTTAGAGGACAGGGGCGGTGAAAAACTGTTTTTT
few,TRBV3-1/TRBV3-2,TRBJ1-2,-,CASRPGGGTYGYTF,TGTGCCAGCAGACCCGGTGGAGGAACCTATGGCTACACCTTC
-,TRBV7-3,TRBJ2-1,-,CASSTKGKSEQFF,TGTGCCAGCAGCACAAAAGGGAAGAGTGAGCAGTTCTTC